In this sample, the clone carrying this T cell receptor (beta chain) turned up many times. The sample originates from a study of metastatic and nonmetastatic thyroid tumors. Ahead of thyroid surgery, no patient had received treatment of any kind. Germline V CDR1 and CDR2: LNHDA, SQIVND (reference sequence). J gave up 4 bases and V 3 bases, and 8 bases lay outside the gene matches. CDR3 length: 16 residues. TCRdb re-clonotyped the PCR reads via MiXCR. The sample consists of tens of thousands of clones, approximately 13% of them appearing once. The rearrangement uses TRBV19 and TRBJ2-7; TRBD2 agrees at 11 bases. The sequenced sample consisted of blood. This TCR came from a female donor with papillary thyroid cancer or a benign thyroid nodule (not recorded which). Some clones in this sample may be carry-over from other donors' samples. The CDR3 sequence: CASSMDGTSGKYEQYF. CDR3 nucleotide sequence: TGTGCCAGTAGTATGGACGGGACTAGCGGAAAATACGAGCAGTACTTC.